There are many counts of the clone carrying this T cell receptor (beta chain). Its antigen is still unknown. Patients aged 18 to 65 with hyperthyroidism were newly diagnosed, with duration under 2 months. Diagnoses used clinical symptoms, serum thyroxine and TRAb, thyroid ultrasound and orbital computed tomography. The sample is drawn from a study of T cells in Graves' hyperthyroidism and ophthalmopathy. As for the study in general: Before any treatment, at initial diagnosis, peripheral blood was collected.

Looked up from germline, CDR1 is SQVTM and CDR2 is ANQGSEA. V was shortened by 7 bases and J by 5 bases, with 26 bases between the two germline ends. CDR3 length equals 16 residues. Amplified regions were TCR beta CDR3 sequences from RNA transcripts. The HTBI primer set drove a first-round RT-PCR of the TCR CDR3. One entry per CDR3 protein results from TCRdb running MiXCR on the multiplex PCR reads. Of about 340,000 distinct CDR3 sequences in the sample, 20% to 25% were seen once. General study points: Blood held most thyroid clonotypes expanded above 0.001 frequency.

Specimen: blood. This TCR was sampled from a woman aged 50 to 60 with Graves' hyperthyroidism. This chain links TRBV29-1 with TRBJ1-2; D ambiguous. The CDR3 region is CSAKKQASSADYGYTF. As DNA, the CDR3 is TGCAGCGCCAAGAAGCAGGCCTCATCGGCCGATTATGGCTACACCTTC.